Listed below are T cell receptor beta chains from one sample, sequenced in a study of CD4 and CD8 cells across lung adenocarcinoma regions. TCRdb ran MiXCR on the PCR reads and lists one entry per CDR3 protein. This table holds 9,000 or so distinct CDR3 sequences, roughly 49% found once. Sample: CD8+ T cells from the margin of a lung tumor. All receptors come from a female donor with lung adenocarcinoma. The CD4 and CD8 labels of this study may be unreliable. CDR3s include the opening cysteine and the closing phenylalanine or tryptophan. The order of the fields is J gene, clone size, D gene, V gene, CDR3 DNA, CDR3 protein. The D gene is left open where the match is weak. Rows give clone size only sometimes, using once, few, many, or a class for an expanded clone.

j_call: TRBJ1-1
clone_size: .
d_call: .
v_call: TRBV12-3/TRBV12-4
cdr3_nt: TGTGCCAGCAGTTTAGCGCTAGGGAAGGCTACTGAAGCTTTCTTT
cdr3_aa: CASSLALGKATEAFF

j_call: TRBJ2-6
clone_size: .
d_call: .
v_call: TRBV28
cdr3_nt: TGTGCCACCAGGCGGGGTGAGAGCTCTGGGGCCAACGTCCTGACTTTC
cdr3_aa: CATRRGESSGANVLTF

j_call: TRBJ1-1
clone_size: .
d_call: .
v_call: TRBV5-1
cdr3_nt: TGCGCCAGCATGGAGGGGGGCACTGAAGCTTTCTTT
cdr3_aa: CASMEGGTEAFF

j_call: TRBJ2-7
clone_size: few
d_call: .
v_call: TRBV14
cdr3_nt: TGTGCCACCAGAGCCCGAGGGACTTACGAGCAGTACTTC
cdr3_aa: CATRARGTYEQYF

j_call: TRBJ2-3
clone_size: .
d_call: TRBD1
v_call: TRBV10-3
cdr3_nt: TGTGCCATCAGTGTTAACAGGGGGCCAGATACGCAGTATTTT
cdr3_aa: CAISVNRGPDTQYF

j_call: TRBJ2-3
clone_size: .
d_call: .
v_call: TRBV30
cdr3_nt: TGTGCCTGGAGTTACCCCAGGGAGGAGGACCAAGAGACGCAGTATTTC
cdr3_aa: CAWSYPREEDQETQYF

j_call: TRBJ1-1
clone_size: few
d_call: .
v_call: TRBV7-2
cdr3_nt: TGTGCCAGCAGTCCAGGGGTCACCACGACGGCTTTCTTT
cdr3_aa: CASSPGVTTTAFF

j_call: TRBJ2-3
clone_size: .
d_call: .
v_call: TRBV7-2
cdr3_nt: TGTGCCAGCAGTTCTCCCATGGGCGATACGCAGTATTTT
cdr3_aa: CASSSPMGDTQYF

j_call: TRBJ2-7
clone_size: many
d_call: TRBD1
v_call: TRBV6-1
cdr3_nt: TGTGCCAGCAGCCCCCTACAGGGGGCACCCTACGAGCAGTACTTC
cdr3_aa: CASSPLQGAPYEQYF

j_call: TRBJ2-4
clone_size: .
d_call: .
v_call: TRBV7-2
cdr3_nt: TGTGCCAGCAGCTTTACACAGGGAAACAATGAGCAGTACTTC
cdr3_aa: CASSFTQGNNEQYF

j_call: TRBJ2-3
clone_size: few
d_call: .
v_call: TRBV5-1
cdr3_nt: TGCGCCAGCAGCCTACAGCGAGATACGCAGTATTTT
cdr3_aa: CASSLQRDTQYF

j_call: TRBJ2-3
clone_size: .
d_call: TRBD2
v_call: TRBV6-1
cdr3_nt: TGTGCCAGCACCTCCGCGGGACTAGCGGGGATAACTAGCACAGATACGCAGTATTTT
cdr3_aa: CASTSAGLAGITSTDTQYF

j_call: TRBJ2-3
clone_size: .
d_call: TRBD2
v_call: TRBV25-1
cdr3_nt: TGTGCCAGCAGTGCCGTTGGCGGGGGTAAAGGCGCAGATACGCAGTATTTT
cdr3_aa: CASSAVGGGKGADTQYF

j_call: TRBJ2-7
clone_size: .
d_call: TRBD2
v_call: TRBV6-1
cdr3_nt: TGTGCCAGCAGACCCGGACTAGCGGGAGTCAATGAGCAGTACTTC
cdr3_aa: CASRPGLAGVNEQYF

j_call: TRBJ2-1
clone_size: .
d_call: TRBD2
v_call: TRBV6-1
cdr3_nt: TGTGCCAGCAGTGAGACTAGCGGCGCCTACAATGAGCAGTTCTTC
cdr3_aa: CASSETSGAYNEQFF

j_call: TRBJ2-1
clone_size: many
d_call: .
v_call: TRBV11-3
cdr3_nt: TGTGCCAGCAGCCCTGGTAGGAGTAGCAATGAGCAGTTCTTC
cdr3_aa: CASSPGRSSNEQFF

j_call: TRBJ2-1
clone_size: many
d_call: .
v_call: TRBV11-3
cdr3_nt: TGTGCCAGCAGCTTAGTCCCCTCCTTGAATGAGCAGTTCTTC
cdr3_aa: CASSLVPSLNEQFF

j_call: TRBJ2-1
clone_size: medium-sized
d_call: TRBD2
v_call: TRBV7-2
cdr3_nt: TGTGCCAGCAGCTTGGGGACTAGCGGCCACAATGAGCAGTTCTTC
cdr3_aa: CASSLGTSGHNEQFF

j_call: TRBJ2-7
clone_size: .
d_call: .
v_call: TRBV4-1
cdr3_nt: TGCGCCAGCAGCCAGGGCCCGAGCTCCTACGAGCAGTACTTC
cdr3_aa: CASSQGPSSYEQYF

j_call: TRBJ2-2
clone_size: few
d_call: .
v_call: TRBV6-1
cdr3_nt: TGTGCCAGCCGACAGTCGAACACCGGGGAGCTGTTTTTT
cdr3_aa: CASRQSNTGELFF

j_call: TRBJ2-1
clone_size: many
d_call: TRBD2
v_call: TRBV6-5
cdr3_nt: TGTGCCAGCAGTTACGAGGCTAGCGGGACCTACAATGAGCAGTTCTTC
cdr3_aa: CASSYEASGTYNEQFF

j_call: TRBJ2-2
clone_size: many
d_call: .
v_call: TRBV28
cdr3_nt: TGTGCCAGCAGAACAGGAGAGGCCACCGGGGAGCTGTTTTTT
cdr3_aa: CASRTGEATGELFF